This TCR beta chain is from a study of beta chain features in type 1 diabetes listed by TCRdb under 2018. Turning to the overall study: Mean age, gender distribution, total cell number and subset yield were not different between patients and healthy donors. A total of about 100 million sorted cells were examined across all samples, and RNA yield correlated strongly with the number of cells per subset. The study compared TCRB repertoires of sorted circulating CD4+ T cell subsets between recently diagnosed type 1 diabetes patients and matched healthy donors. Regulatory and stem cell-like memory subsets were obtained from only 8 patients and roughly 8 healthy donors, while naive and central memory subsets were obtained from all 28 donors. What the work shows at the level of the full study, not this receptor alone: Because cDNA was sequenced instead of genomic DNA, activated cells with high expression could be over-represented, although the groups did not differ in activation or CD3 levels. Shorter templates might be favored by PCR, yet because patient and control samples were amplified and corrected together, any such skew would affect both groups equally. Only small numbers of individuals were included in the HLA sub-analyses, which left unresolved whether HLA type had any influence on TCRB rearrangement. Naive, central memory and regulatory TCRB repertoires appeared more similar among patients than among healthy donors. At VDJ recombination sites, type 1 diabetes patients had fewer insertions and more deleted nucleotides, which implies abnormalities in thymic rearrangement. In all four CD4+ subsets, TCRB CDR3 length was moderately but significantly shorter in type 1 diabetes patients.

The table lists this clone with a few counts. Its specific antigen is unknown. Qualities for individual bases were not recorded, and no much larger clone is one base off. V ends up 2 bases short and J 5 bases short, with an unmatched junction base count of 6. The CDR3 spans 15 residues, from the cysteine through the phenylalanine. CDR3 DNA is the only sequence kept; it has 45 bases, read in frame from the first base. Looking up the germline V gene (reference sequence) yields CDR1 SSHAT and CDR2 FNYEAQ. Each donor gave one peripheral blood draw, around 100 mL on average, collected into heparinised tubes. A BD FACSAria II and a panel including CD45RO, CCR7, CD25, CD127, CD95 and CD27 were used to sort naive, central memory, regulatory and stem cell-like memory CD4+ T cells. A purity above 98% was achieved for all sorted populations. PBMCs were separated immediately by Lymphoprep density gradient centrifugation and were stained directly, without being cultured. So that batch effects would be minimized, each experiment stained and sorted samples in pairs, pairing one healthy donor with one patient.

The High Capacity cDNA Reverse Transcription Kit was used to reverse transcribe all of the isolated RNA, meaning that expressed TCRB transcripts were what got sequenced. Naive, central memory and regulatory T cell samples underwent deep immunoSEQ sequencing, averaging around 4 million total reads per sample. Sorted cells were lysed in RLT buffer and RNA was extracted with DNase-treated RNeasy Micro or Mini kits, depending on cell number. Each cell subset was processed on its own to prevent cross-contamination, while patient and healthy donor samples were processed together. The immunoSEQ multiplex PCR was used to amplify TCRB sequences from cDNA, generating 87-bp fragments that spanned the CDR3 region. Sequencing of the amplicons was done on the Illumina HiSeq platform. The study's processing was this. Synthetic template baselines were used to correct PCR bias computationally, reads within Hamming distance 2 were collapsed together, and singletons that could not be merged were discarded. Reads were aligned against IMGT to assign V, D and J genes, CDR3 length and insertions or deletions at six rearrangement sites. Within each subset, clonotype counts were normalized to sorted cell number, after which true diversity and Gini coefficients were computed with the tcR R package. The overlap coefficient, calculated on TCRB nucleotide sequences, was used to measure repertoire sharing. As a proxy for the pre-selection repertoire, out-of-frame TCRB sequences from naive cells were analyzed. TCRdb mirrors the immuneACCESS table, restricted to in-frame sequences. Some clones are absent from its copies; in checked studies, under half trace to an unresolved V gene, and the reason for the others is unknown. The DNA was the basis for D and trimming; V, J and clone size are from that table. The sample table holds hundreds of thousands of clones, of which roughly 31% were seen once. In total, the top ten clones hold 0.06% to 0.07% of the sample.

The chain is made from TRBV7-7 and TRBJ2-1; 7 nucleotides in the junction match TRBD1. The sequenced sample was naive CD4+ T cells from blood. Reading the label with the study, this specimen's cell subset or site is: true naive CD4+ T cells. This clonotype was obtained from a man younger than 35 in good health. The CDR3 reads CASSLRDSPNNEQFF. The DNA reads TGTGCCAGCAGCTTACGGGACAGCCCAAACAATGAGCAGTTCTTC.